Shown below are 18 T cell receptor beta chains from a single sample sequenced in a study of Ad26.COV2.S vaccination and SARS-CoV-2 variants. Assay used: immunoSEQ multiplex PCR; TCRdb lists only in-frame clones, some missing. The sample records roughly 350,000 clones, 80% to 90% being singletons. Treatment reported: some 20 received Ad26.COV2.S at low or high dose, single or two shots; 5 received placebo; per-sample allocation not given. Samples were taken on day 63 after the first vaccine or placebo injection. The sequenced sample was peripheral blood, obtained in a trial of Ad26.COV2.S vaccine versus placebo. Every receptor here comes from a person aged 18-60 years who received the Ad26.COV2.S COVID-19 vaccine or a placebo.

This sequence joins TRBV5-8 and TRBJ1-5; 7 positions match TRBD1. V gave up 3 bases and J gave up 3 bases; unmatched junction bases: 6. Germline CDR1 and CDR2: SGHTS and YDEGEE. This CDR3 has 15 amino acids. Here the CDR3 reads CASSSAGTVNQPQHF. In DNA, the CDR3 is TGTGCCAGCAGCTCCGCCGGGACAGTCAATCAGCCCCAGCATTTT.

A few counts support this clone. The V and J genes are TRBV28 and TRBJ1-1, with 7 bases aligning to TRBD1. The CDR3 spans 15 residues. Germline CDR1 MDHEN, CDR2 SYDVKM. Trimming at V came to 5 bases and at J to 1 base, leaving 7 bases not matched to a gene. The CDR3 here is CASSAHRGGNTEAFF. CDR3 nucleotides: TGTGCCAGCAGTGCCCACAGGGGTGGGAACACTGAAGCTTTCTTT.

The chain joins TRBV27 to TRBJ1-4, with 8 positions matching TRBD1. The trim removed 3 bases at V and 5 bases at J, leaving 8 bases unmatched. The CDR3 covers 16 residues. Germline values: CDR1 MNHEY, CDR2 SMNVEV (reference sequence). The CDR3: CASSFPGQAENEKLFF. DNA of the CDR3: TGTGCCAGCAGTTTCCCGGGACAGGCAGAAAATGAAAAACTGTTTTTT.

This chain connects TRBV6-2 or TRBV6-3 to TRBJ1-2, with a possible D match to TRBD1 (6 bases). The CDR3 has 15 residues. Germline CDR1 MNHEY, CDR2 SVGEGT. Trimming removed 2 bases from V and 3 bases from J, with 13 bases in between. CDR3 nucleotide sequence: TGTGCCAGCAGTTACGAGGGGGAATTCTACTATGGCTACACCTTC. It yields the protein CASSYEGEFYYGYTF.

This chain uses TRBV6-2 or TRBV6-3 with TRBJ1-4; possible D gene TRBD1, 5 bases. This CDR3 comprises 15 residues. Looked up from germline, CDR1 is MNHEY and CDR2 is SVGEGT. V lost 6 bases and J lost 8, with 19 bases in between. DNA for the CDR3: TGTGCCAGCAGCTCCGGACACTTGAGGGGAGAAAAACTGTTTTTT. Translating gives CASSSGHLRGEKLFF.

The rearrangement joins TRBV4-3 to TRBJ2-7, with TRBD1 matching 7 bases. V dropped 8 bases and J dropped 7; count of bases not matched to a gene: 8. Germline V gene data show CDR1 as LGHNA and CDR2 as YSLEER. This CDR3 has 12 residues. The CDR3 nucleotides read TGCGCCAGCCCAAAGGGGGCGAGGGAGCAGTACTTC. Translated: CASPKGAREQYF.

This chain uses TRBV18 with TRBJ1-3, with a possible D match to TRBD1 (5 bases). Germline values: CDR1 KGHSH, CDR2 LQKENI. CDR3 length: 15 residues. Trimming cost V 3 bases and J 1 base, with 10 bases left between them. CDR3 residues: CASSPVEGSGNTIYF. In DNA form, the CDR3 reads TGTGCCAGCTCACCCGTCGAGGGGTCTGGAAACACCATATATTTT.

V is TRBV4-2 and J is TRBJ1-3; D is unclear. CDR3 length: 12 amino acids. The germline V gene has CDR1 LGHNA and CDR2 YNFKEQ. Trimming removed 4 bases from V and 8 bases from J, with 9 bases in between. For the CDR3, the DNA is TGTGCCAGCAGCCCCCCTTACGACACCATATATTTT. As protein: CASSPPYDTIYF.

This clone turned up a few times. The chain couples TRBV6-2 or TRBV6-3 to TRBJ2-2, with TRBD1 as a possible D gene (5 bases). Germline V gene sequence: CDR1 MNHEY, CDR2 SVGEGT. V gave up 0 bases and J gave up 6 bases, with 11 bases separating them. The CDR3 loop spans 15 amino acids. The CDR3 here is CASSYSGLGSGELFF. As DNA, the CDR3 is TGTGCCAGCAGTTACTCGGGGCTAGGGTCCGGGGAGCTGTTTTTT.

The V and J genes are TRBV27 and TRBJ2-7, with D possibly TRBD2 on 5 matching bases. In germline, CDR1 is MNHEY, CDR2 SMNVEV (reference sequence). The V end was cut by 5 bases, the J end by 9 bases, with 11 bases between. The CDR3 is made up of 11 amino acids. The CDR3 nucleotides read TGTGCCAGCAGTCGAGGACTCGGGCAGTACTTC. It encodes CASSRGLGQYF.

The chain links TRBV6-2 or TRBV6-3 to TRBJ2-2; no clear D gene. Germline CDR1 is MNHEY and CDR2 is SVGEGT. The CDR3 loop spans 15 amino acids. Trimming pared 4 bases from V and 3 bases from J, leaving 12 bases between. The CDR3 sequence: CASSSYQTDTGELFF. Written as DNA, the CDR3 is TGTGCCAGCAGTTCCTATCAGACCGACACCGGGGAGCTGTTTTTT.

The chain carries TRBV5-1 and TRBJ1-3, with D possibly being TRBD1 (6 bases). There are 16 residues in the CDR3. V was pared by 4 bases and J by 2 bases, with 16 bases between. Germline values: CDR1 SGHRS, CDR2 YFSETQ. Here the CDR3 DNA reads TGCGCCAGCAGCGAGTCAGGGGTTACAGCTGGAAACACCATATATTTT. It translates to CASSESGVTAGNTIYF. The variable domain in full, with the rest retrieved from reference TRBV5-1 and TRBJ1-3, is KAGVTQTPRYLIKTRGQQVTLSCSPISGHRSVSWYQQTPGQGLQFLFEYFSETQRNKGNFPGRFSGRQFSNSRSEMNVSTLELGDSALYLCASSESGVTAGNTIYFGEGSWLTVV.

The chain joins TRBV28 to TRBJ1-2, with D perhaps TRBD1 (5 bases). Looked up from germline, CDR1 is MDHEN and CDR2 is SYDVKM. V was pared by 5 bases and J by 2 bases, with 18 bases between. The CDR3 loop spans 16 amino acids. CDR3 amino acids: CASSTSGAATNYGYTF. The CDR3 bases are TGTGCCAGCAGTACCTCTGGGGCCGCGACCAACTATGGCTACACCTTC.

The chain uses TRBV19 and TRBJ2-4; weak D call: TRBD2 (6 bases). The ends were cut back, 6 bases at V and 5 bases at J, with 14 bases in the middle. This CDR3 comprises 14 residues. Germline CDR1 reads LNHDA; CDR2 reads SQIVND (reference sequence). CDR3 DNA: TGTGCCAGTAGACCTGCAGGAGGGCAAAACATTCAGTACTTC. Its translation is CASRPAGGQNIQYF. The full variable domain, its missing parts supplied by reference TRBV19 and TRBJ2-4, is DGGITQSPKYLFRKEGQNVTLSCEQNLNHDAMYWYRQDPGQGLRLIYYSQIVNDFQKGDIAEGYSVSREKKESFPLTVTSAQKNPTAFYLCASRPAGGQNIQYFGAGTRLSVL.

The chain combines TRBV7-9 with TRBJ2-7; D may match TRBD1 or TRBD2 (6 bases each). Germline CDR1 SEHNR, CDR2 FQNEAQ (reference sequence). CDR3 length equals 14 residues. Trimming shortened V by 5 bases and J by 0 bases, and 11 bases separated the two germline ends. CDR3 bases: TGTGCCAGCAGCCCCGGGGGCCTCTCCTACGAGCAGTACTTC. Encoded protein: CASSPGGLSYEQYF.

The V and J genes are TRBV9 and TRBJ2-3; 10 bases fit TRBD2. The CDR3 has 17 amino acids. Germline-derived CDR1 and CDR2 are SGDLS and YYNGEE. V shed 0 bases and J 3 bases; nucleotides not matched to a gene: 7. CDR3 nucleotides: TGTGCCAGCAGCGTAGCGGCTAGCGGGAGTGGGACAGATACGCAGTATTTT. Translating it yields CASSVAASGSGTDTQYF.

The genes are TRBV21-1 and TRBJ2-1; the table's D call, TRBD1, was not checked against the DNA. TRBV21-1 is a pseudogene. The CDR3 has 18 amino acids. For the CDR3, the DNA is TGTGCCAGCAGCATACCTATACGGGACCAGAAAGGGGGCAATGAGCAGTTCTTC. Residues: CASSIPIRDQKGGNEQFF.

V gene TRBV28 combines with J gene TRBJ1-5, with 8 bases identical to TRBD1. The CDR3 runs to 16 residues. With V trimmed by 5 bases and J by 6 bases, 12 bases remained unmatched. The germline gives CDR1 MDHEN, CDR2 SYDVKM. The CDR3 bases are TGTGCCAGCAGTCCGAGGCCAGGCAGGGGGCGTCAGCCCCAGCATTTT. This codes for CASSPRPGRGRQPQHF.